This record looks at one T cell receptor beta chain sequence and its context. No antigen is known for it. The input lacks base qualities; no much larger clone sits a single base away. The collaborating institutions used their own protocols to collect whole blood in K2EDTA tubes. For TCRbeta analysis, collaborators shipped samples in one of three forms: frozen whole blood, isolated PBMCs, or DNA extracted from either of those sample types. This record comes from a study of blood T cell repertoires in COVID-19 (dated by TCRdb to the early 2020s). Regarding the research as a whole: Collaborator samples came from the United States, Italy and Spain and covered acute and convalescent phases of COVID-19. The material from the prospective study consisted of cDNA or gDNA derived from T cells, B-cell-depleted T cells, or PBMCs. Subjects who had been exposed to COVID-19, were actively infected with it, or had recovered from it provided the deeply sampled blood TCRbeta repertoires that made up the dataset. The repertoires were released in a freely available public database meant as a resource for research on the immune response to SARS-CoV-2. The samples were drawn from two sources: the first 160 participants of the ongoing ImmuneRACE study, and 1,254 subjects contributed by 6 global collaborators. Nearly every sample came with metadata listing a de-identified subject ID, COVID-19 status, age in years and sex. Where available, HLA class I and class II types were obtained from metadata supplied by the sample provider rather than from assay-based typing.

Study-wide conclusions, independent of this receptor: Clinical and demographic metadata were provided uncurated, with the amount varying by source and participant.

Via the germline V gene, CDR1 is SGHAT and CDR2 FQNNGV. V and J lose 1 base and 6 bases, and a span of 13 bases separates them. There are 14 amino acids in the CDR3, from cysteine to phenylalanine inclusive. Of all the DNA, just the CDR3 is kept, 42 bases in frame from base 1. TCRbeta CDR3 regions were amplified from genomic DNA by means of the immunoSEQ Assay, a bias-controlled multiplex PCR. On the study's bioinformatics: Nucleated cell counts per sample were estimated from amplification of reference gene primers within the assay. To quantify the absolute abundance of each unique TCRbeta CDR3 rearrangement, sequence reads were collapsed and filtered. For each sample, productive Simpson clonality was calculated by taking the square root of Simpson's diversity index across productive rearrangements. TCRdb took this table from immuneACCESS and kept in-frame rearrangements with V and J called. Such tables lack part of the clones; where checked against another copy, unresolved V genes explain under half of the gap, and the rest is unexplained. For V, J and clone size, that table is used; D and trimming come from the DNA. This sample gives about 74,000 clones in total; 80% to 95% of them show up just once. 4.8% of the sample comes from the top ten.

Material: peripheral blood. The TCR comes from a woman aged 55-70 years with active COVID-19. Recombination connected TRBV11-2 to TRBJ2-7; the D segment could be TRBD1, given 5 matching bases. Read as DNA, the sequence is TGTGCCAGCAGCTTAGGGGGCGGTCCCTCCGAGCAGTACTTC. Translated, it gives CASSLGGGPSEQYF. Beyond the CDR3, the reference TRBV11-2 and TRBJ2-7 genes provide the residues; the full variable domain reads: EAGVAQSPRYKIIEKRQSVAFWCNPISGHATLYWYQQILGQGPKLLIQFQNNGVVDDSQLPKDRFSAERLKGVDSTLKIQPAKLEDSAVYLCASSLGGGPSEQYFGPGTRLTVT.